The 8 T cell receptor beta chains reported below all come from one sample, sequenced in a study of blood T cell repertoires in COVID-19. The assay was immunoSEQ multiplex PCR, and TCRdb's table has in-frame clones only and misses some. Of over 100,000 clones in the sample, approximately 81% were seen once. Sequencing was performed on peripheral blood. The source of these receptors is a woman in her sixties with active or convalescent COVID-19.

The rearrangement uses TRBV30 and TRBJ1-4; the D gene is possibly TRBD1 (6 bases). Trimming cost V 3 bases and J 5 bases, with 10 bases left between them. The CDR3 contains 13 residues. Germline CDR1 is GTSNPN and CDR2 is SVGIG (reference sequence). The CDR3 bases are TGTGCCTGGAGGGGGACACAGAATGAAAAACTGTTTTTT. Its translation: CAWRGTQNEKLFF. Full variable domain (outside the CDR3, taken from reference TRBV30 and TRBJ1-4): SQTIHQWPATLVQPVGSPLSLECTVEGTSNPNLYWYRQAAGRGLQLLFYSVGIGQISSEVPQNLSASRPQDRQFILSSKKLLLSDSGFYLCAWRGTQNEKLFFGSGTQLSVL.

The chain is built from TRBV18 and TRBJ1-1; D call uncertain. CDR1 is KGHSH and CDR2 is LQKENI in the germline V gene. Trimming removed 6 bases from V and 6 bases from J, with 11 bases in between. This CDR3 spans 12 amino acids. The CDR3 reads CASSEWEAEAFF. CDR3 DNA: TGTGCCAGCTCTGAGTGGGAGGCTGAAGCTTTCTTT.

DNA for the CDR3: TGCGCCAGCAGCCCCCGCGATAGCGGGGCCCTGAACACCGGGGAGCTGTTTTTT. It codes for CASSPRDSGALNTGELFF. V usage is TRBV5-1 and J usage is TRBJ2-2; 8 bases map to TRBD2. There are 18 residues in the CDR3. The junction had 12 bases not matched to a gene; V was cut back by 4 bases and J by 1 base. CDR1 and CDR2 (germline): SGHRS, YFSETQ.

The rearrangement uses TRBV13 and TRBJ2-7; 11 bases line up with TRBD2. The V and J ends lost 2 bases and 4 bases, in that order; junction bases with no gene match: 7. CDR1 and CDR2 (germline): PRHDT, FYEKMQ (reference sequence). CDR3 length: 16 amino acids. As DNA, the CDR3 is TGTGCCAGCAGCTTATCCGGGACTAGCGGAGTGTACGAGCAGTACTTC. It yields the protein CASSLSGTSGVYEQYF.

This chain uses TRBV19 with TRBJ1-6; tentatively, D is TRBD1 (6 bases). V shed 5 bases and J shed 7 bases, with 9 bases lying between them. CDR1 and CDR2 from the germline V gene are LNHDA and SQIVND (reference sequence). This CDR3 region has 13 residues. CDR3 sequence reads: CASSWQGNSPLHF. CDR3 bases: TGTGCCAGTAGTTGGCAGGGGAATTCACCCCTCCACTTT.

This clone appeared a few times. The chain couples TRBV6-5 to TRBJ1-6; the match to TRBD1 covers 7 bases. V lost 6 bases to trimming and J lost 7 bases; unmatched junction nucleotides: 6. The germline gives CDR1 MNHEY, CDR2 SVGAGI. There are 14 residues in the CDR3. CDR3 sequence: CASSNRGKNSPLHF. CDR3 nucleotides: TGTGCCAGCAGCAACAGGGGCAAGAATTCACCCCTCCACTTT.

The rearrangement joins TRBV2 to TRBJ2-1; TRBD1 agrees at 10 bases. The length of the CDR3 is 15 residues. Germline V gene data show CDR1 as SNHLY and CDR2 as FYNNEI. The J segment lost 7 bases and the V segment lost 7 bases, leaving 10 bases of the junction unmatched. Here the CDR3 reads CASTLETGGGNEQFF. For the CDR3, the DNA is TGTGCCAGCACCTTAGAGACAGGGGGCGGGAATGAGCAGTTCTTC. Using reference TRBV2 and TRBJ2-1 for the parts outside the CDR3, the full variable domain is EPEVTQTPSHQVTQMGQEVILRCVPISNHLYFYWYRQILGQKVEFLVSFYNNEISEKSEIFDDQFSVERPDGSNFTLKIRSTKLEDSAMYFCASTLETGGGNEQFFGPGTRLTVL.

Only one count was recorded for this clone. V gene TRBV5-1 combines with J gene TRBJ1-3; D gene unclear. Trimming removed 4 bases at V and 0 bases at J, with 11 bases between. Germline-derived CDR1 and CDR2 are SGHRS and YFSETQ. The CDR3 is 15 residues long. This CDR3 reads CASSTDSFSGNTIYF. CDR3 nucleotide sequence: TGCGCCAGCAGCACTGATTCATTCTCTGGAAACACCATATATTTT.